This is a list of T cell receptor beta chains from one sample in a study of cytomegalovirus exposure and HLA in healthy donors. Data came from immunoSEQ multiplex PCR; TCRdb stores just in-frame clones and leaves some out. Among approximately 160,000 clones, over 75% were seen once, and the ten largest hold about 1.9%. Input material: PBMCs. The receptors were gathered from a human donor in good health. Both conserved end residues are part of each CDR3. A D gene is named only where the DNA matches it firmly. Some rows have no size entry. The others give once, few or many, or a class for an expanded clone.

size: NA
D: TRBD2
V: TRBV7-6
J: TRBJ2-3
DNA: TGTGCCAGCAGCTCCGGACTAGCGGGTCCCACAGATACGCAGTATTTT
CDR3: CASSSGLAGPTDTQYF

size: NA
D: NA
V: TRBV18
J: TRBJ1-5
DNA: TGTGCCAGCTCACCACGTCCGAATCAGCCCCAGCATTTT
CDR3: CASSPRPNQPQHF

size: NA
D: NA
V: TRBV4-3
J: TRBJ1-3
DNA: TGCGCCAGCAGCCAAGACCTTCCGGGCTCTGGAAACACCATATATTTT
CDR3: CASSQDLPGSGNTIYF

size: few
D: TRBD1
V: TRBV11-3
J: TRBJ2-7
DNA: TGTGCCAGCAGCTTCAGGACAGGGGCCCTCTACGAGCAGTACTTC
CDR3: CASSFRTGALYEQYF

size: NA
D: TRBD2
V: TRBV7-2
J: TRBJ2-7
DNA: TGTGCCAGCAGCTTAATGTCAGCGGGGGGTTTCTACGAGCAGTACTTC
CDR3: CASSLMSAGGFYEQYF

size: NA
D: TRBD2
V: TRBV2
J: TRBJ2-5
DNA: TGTGCCAGCAGTGCGAGGGGACTAGCGGGGTTGGAGACCCAGTACTTC
CDR3: CASSARGLAGLETQYF

size: NA
D: NA
V: TRBV6-1
J: TRBJ1-3
DNA: TGTGCCAGCAGTGAAGGAGGGAGGGGAAACACCATATATTTT
CDR3: CASSEGGRGNTIYF

size: NA
D: TRBD1
V: TRBV5-6
J: TRBJ1-3
DNA: TGTGCCAGCAGCTTTGGGACAGGGTCTGGAAACACCATATATTTT
CDR3: CASSFGTGSGNTIYF

size: NA
D: NA
V: TRBV7-2
J: TRBJ2-3
DNA: TGTGCCAGCAGCTTGCAGCGGTTGTTCAGCGATACGCAGTATTTT
CDR3: CASSLQRLFSDTQYF

size: NA
D: TRBD2
V: TRBV10-3
J: TRBJ2-1
DNA: TGTGCCATCAGTGAGAGCGGGGGGGCCGATGAGCAGTTCTTC
CDR3: CAISESGGADEQFF

size: NA
D: NA
V: TRBV18
J: TRBJ2-7
DNA: TGTGCCAGCTCACCCTCTGAGGCCTACGAGCAGTACTTC
CDR3: CASSPSEAYEQYF

size: few
D: NA
V: TRBV6-5
J: TRBJ1-2
DNA: TGTGCCAGCACCAGGGGCAGAGACTATGGCTACACCTTC
CDR3: CASTRGRDYGYTF

size: NA
D: TRBD1
V: TRBV6-1
J: TRBJ1-2
DNA: TGTGCCAGCAGGGAAGACAGGGGGATAGCTAACTATGGCTACACCTTC
CDR3: CASREDRGIANYGYTF

size: NA
D: TRBD1
V: TRBV7-3
J: TRBJ2-3
DNA: TGTGCCAGCAGCTCCGGACAGGGTGGGAATACGCAGTATTTT
CDR3: CASSSGQGGNTQYF

size: NA
D: NA
V: TRBV2
J: TRBJ2-3
DNA: TGTGCCAGCAGTACCTGGACAGAGACAGATACGCAGTATTTT
CDR3: CASSTWTETDTQYF

size: NA
D: NA
V: TRBV7-2
J: TRBJ1-2
DNA: TGTGCCAGCAGCTTATTGGGAGCTAACTATGGCTACACCTTC
CDR3: CASSLLGANYGYTF

size: NA
D: NA
V: TRBV9
J: TRBJ1-1
DNA: TGTGCCAGCACCCCGACAGGTATGAACACTGAAGCTTTCTTT
CDR3: CASTPTGMNTEAFF

size: few
D: TRBD1
V: TRBV10-3
J: TRBJ1-3
DNA: TGTGCCATCAGTGACACAGGGGCGACCTCTGGAAACACCATATATTTT
CDR3: CAISDTGATSGNTIYF

size: once
D: TRBD1
V: TRBV27
J: TRBJ1-2
DNA: TGTGCCAGCAGATTTGGGACAGGGGACCGTGGCTACACCTTC
CDR3: CASRFGTGDRGYTF

size: NA
D: NA
V: TRBV9
J: TRBJ2-7
DNA: TGTGCCAGCAGCGCACCAGGGGCCCCTTCCTACGAGCAGTACTTC
CDR3: CASSAPGAPSYEQYF

size: NA
D: TRBD1
V: TRBV5-1
J: TRBJ1-4
DNA: TGCGCCAGCAGCTTGGTGGACAGGGTGAATGAAAAACTGTTTTTT
CDR3: CASSLVDRVNEKLFF

size: few
D: TRBD1
V: TRBV19
J: TRBJ1-1
DNA: TGTGCCAGTAGTCTCCCGGCGACAGGGGGCACTGAAGCTTTCTTT
CDR3: CASSLPATGGTEAFF

size: NA
D: TRBD1
V: TRBV9
J: TRBJ1-1
DNA: TGTGCCAGTGGAGATGGACAGGGGGTGAAGAACACTGAAGCTTTCTTT
CDR3: CASGDGQGVKNTEAFF

size: few
D: TRBD1
V: TRBV15
J: TRBJ1-4
DNA: TGTGCCACTGGACAGAGGGGGCGGGTTGAAAAACTGTTTTTT
CDR3: CATGQRGRVEKLFF

size: few
D: TRBD2
V: TRBV27
J: TRBJ2-5
DNA: TGTGCCAGCAGTTTCCTAGCGGGGGGCCAAGAGACCCAGTACTTC
CDR3: CASSFLAGGQETQYF

size: NA
D: NA
V: TRBV2
J: TRBJ1-4
DNA: TGTGCCAGCAGTTACGGACAGAGCCTCGCTAATGAAAAACTGTTTTTT
CDR3: CASSYGQSLANEKLFF

size: once
D: NA
V: TRBV7-9
J: TRBJ1-2
DNA: TGTGCCAGCAGCCCTACAGATGCCTATGGCTACACCTTC
CDR3: CASSPTDAYGYTF

size: NA
D: NA
V: TRBV2
J: TRBJ1-2
DNA: TGTGCCAGCAGTGAAAACAGGGACTATGGCTACACCTTC
CDR3: CASSENRDYGYTF

size: NA
D: TRBD2
V: TRBV27
J: TRBJ2-1
DNA: TGTGCCAGCAGCCCCCCGGGGGGTGTGGCTAATGAGCAGTTCTTC
CDR3: CASSPPGGVANEQFF

size: NA
D: TRBD1
V: TRBV6-4
J: TRBJ1-1
DNA: TGTGCCAGCAGTTGGGACAGGGACACTGAAGCTTTCTTT
CDR3: CASSWDRDTEAFF

size: NA
D: TRBD2
V: TRBV7-9
J: TRBJ2-5
DNA: TGTGCCAGCAGCTTAGCGGGGGGGACCCAAGAGACCCAGTACTTC
CDR3: CASSLAGGTQETQYF

size: NA
D: TRBD2
V: TRBV10-3
J: TRBJ2-7
DNA: TGTGCCATCAGTGGGGGACTAGCGGGGGGGGGTGAGCAGTACTTC
CDR3: CAISGGLAGGGEQYF

size: NA
D: TRBD1
V: TRBV29-1
J: TRBJ1-5
DNA: TGCAGCGTTGTAGTCGGGGGACAGGCCAATCAGCCCCAGCATTTT
CDR3: CSVVVGGQANQPQHF

size: NA
D: NA
V: TRBV9
J: TRBJ1-5
DNA: TGTGCCAGCAGCGCTTCACAGGGCCAACAGCCCCAGCATTTT
CDR3: CASSASQGQQPQHF

size: few
D: NA
V: TRBV6-5
J: TRBJ1-2
DNA: TGTGCCAGCAGTTACGGGGGGGCCTCTCTCTATGGCTACACCTTC
CDR3: CASSYGGASLYGYTF

size: NA
D: NA
V: TRBV12-5
J: TRBJ1-5
DNA: TGTGCTAGTGGTTTGGTACCTACAGGCCCTTATAGCAATCAGCCCCAGCATTTT
CDR3: CASGLVPTGPYSNQPQHF

size: once
D: NA
V: TRBV9
J: TRBJ1-3
DNA: TGTGCCAGCAGCGTAGGATGGTTAGGGGGAACTGGAAACACCATATATTTT
CDR3: CASSVGWLGGTGNTIYF

size: NA
D: TRBD1
V: TRBV6-1
J: TRBJ2-2
DNA: TGTGCCAGCAGTGAACAGGGGGCGCACACCGGGGAGCTGTTTTTT
CDR3: CASSEQGAHTGELFF

size: NA
D: NA
V: TRBV11-2
J: TRBJ2-1
DNA: TGTGCCAGCAGCTCCATTGGGGCTAGCGCCTACAATGAGCAGTTCTTC
CDR3: CASSSIGASAYNEQFF

size: NA
D: TRBD1
V: TRBV18
J: TRBJ2-3
DNA: TGTGCCAGCCGACAGGGTCTGGACACAGATACGCAGTATTTT
CDR3: CASRQGLDTDTQYF

size: NA
D: TRBD1
V: TRBV11-2
J: TRBJ2-2
DNA: TGTGCCAGCAGCTACCGACAGGGTGGGAACACCGGGGAGCTGTTTTTT
CDR3: CASSYRQGGNTGELFF

size: NA
D: NA
V: TRBV11-2
J: TRBJ2-6
DNA: TGTGCCAGCAGCTCCATACGGGAAGCTGGGGCCAACGTCCTGACTTTC
CDR3: CASSSIREAGANVLTF

size: NA
D: TRBD2
V: TRBV5-3
J: TRBJ2-3
DNA: TGTGCCAGAAGCGATTCACTAGCGGGGTACAGCACAGATACGCAGTATTTT
CDR3: CARSDSLAGYSTDTQYF

size: once
D: TRBD1
V: TRBV28
J: TRBJ2-7
DNA: TGTGCCAGCAGTGACAGGGGGCGCGCCTCCTACGAGCAGTACTTC
CDR3: CASSDRGRASYEQYF

size: NA
D: NA
V: TRBV5-4
J: TRBJ1-2
DNA: TGTGCCAGCAGCCAGGCGACCGTATATGGCTACACCTTC
CDR3: CASSQATVYGYTF